These 5 T cell receptor beta chains were sequenced from one sample in a study of beta chain features in type 1 diabetes. Regarding the study as a whole: In every one of the four CD4+ subsets, TCRB CDR3s were moderately but significantly shorter in Type 1 diabetes patients.

Which antigens these TCRs recognize remains unknown. All of the isolated RNA was reverse transcribed, so expressed TCRB transcripts were sequenced. Generated by immunoSEQ multiplex PCR, the TCRdb table keeps only in-frame clones and is missing some. The sample records hundreds of thousands of clones, around 15% being singletons. Specimen: naive CD4+ T cells from blood. The receptor source for this set is a man between 18 and 35 years old with type 1 diabetes.

This sequence joins TRBV7-2 and TRBJ2-1; 8 bases line up with TRBD1. V was pared by 1 base and J by 12 bases, with 14 bases of the junction left unmatched. CDR3 length: 16 residues. Germline lookup yields CDR1 SGHTA and CDR2 FQGNSA. This CDR3 reads CASSLGRTGSYVTQFF. CDR3 coding DNA: TGTGCCAGCAGCTTAGGGAGGACAGGGTCGTACGTTACGCAGTTCTTC.

The gene calls are TRBV5-6 and TRBJ2-7; the D is unclear. Trimming pared 0 bases from V and 5 bases from J, leaving 12 bases between. Per germline, CDR1 SGHDT and CDR2 YYEEEE. This CDR3 spans 14 amino acids. DNA for the CDR3: TGTGCCAGCAGCTTGGCCCTGAGACGTGACGAGCAGTACTTC. Amino acid sequence: CASSLALRRDEQYF.

This clone showed up just once. The rearrangement joins TRBV5-1 to TRBJ1-1, with 10 bases identical to TRBD1. With V trimmed by 2 bases and J by 5 bases, 9 bases remained unmatched. The CDR3 consists of 16 residues. CDR1 and CDR2 (germline): SGHRS, YFSETQ. This CDR3 is CASSFQPGQGGTEAFF. CDR3 in DNA: TGCGCCAGCAGCTTTCAACCCGGACAGGGGGGGACTGAAGCTTTCTTT.

This clone was counted between two and nine times. J is TRBJ1-5 and V is TRBV10-3; TRBD1 is a possible D gene (6 bases). This CDR3 has 13 amino acids. Per the germline V gene, CDR1 is ENHRY and CDR2 is SYGVKD. V was pared by 2 bases and J by 13 bases, with 15 bases between. The CDR3 spells CAISEGDNFPQHF. DNA of the CDR3: TGTGCCATCAGTGAGGGGGACAATTTTCCACAGCATTTT.

This clone has more than one count but fewer than ten. The genes are TRBV30 and TRBJ2-3; D gene ambiguous. CDR3 length: 17 residues. CDR1 and CDR2 (germline): GTSNPN, SVGIG (reference sequence). V lost 0 bases, J lost 0 bases, and 16 bases lay in between. This chain's CDR3 is CAWSVVGLAGSTDTQYF. The CDR3 DNA is TGTGCCTGGAGTGTAGTGGGTCTGGCCGGCAGCACAGATACGCAGTATTTT. Using reference TRBV30 and TRBJ2-3 for the parts outside the CDR3, the full variable domain is SQTIHQWPATLVQPVGSPLSLECTVEGTSNPNLYWYRQAAGRGLQLLFYSVGIGQISSEVPQNLSASRPQDRQFILSSKKLLLSDSGFYLCAWSVVGLAGSTDTQYFGPGTRLTVL.